The clone carrying this T cell receptor (beta chain) was counted between two and nine times. This sample's treatment: some 20 received Ad26.COV2.S at low or high dose, single or two shots; about 5 received placebo; per-sample allocation not given. Collection of the samples took place on day 63 after the first injection of vaccine or placebo. Expression of Wuhan-strain SARS-CoV-2 spike came from the Ad26 vector that formed the vaccine. The sample originates from a study of Ad26.COV2.S vaccination and SARS-CoV-2 variants. With V trimmed by 3 bases and J by 0 bases, 4 bases remained unmatched. This CDR3 is built from 18 residues. Germline CDR1 SGHNT, CDR2 YYREEE (reference sequence). Here immunoSEQ multiplex PCR was the method, and the copy in TCRdb shows in-frame clones only, minus some. The table includes about 350,000 clones, 88% detected once.

The sequences come from peripheral blood, collected in a trial of Ad26.COV2.S vaccine versus placebo. The TCR sequence derives from a person aged 18-60 years who received the Ad26.COV2.S COVID-19 vaccine or a placebo. The genes are TRBV5-4 and TRBJ1-6; 12 nucleotides agree with TRBD1. CDR3 in amino acids: CASSYRDRGLSYNSPLHF. CDR3 nucleotide sequence: TGTGCCAGCAGCTACCGGGACAGGGGGCTCTCCTATAATTCACCCCTCCACTTT. Based on the CDR3 plus reference TRBV5-4 and TRBJ1-6, the full variable domain is ETGVTQSPTHLIKTRGQQVTLRCSSQSGHNTVSWYQQALGQGPQFIFQYYREEENGRGNFPPRFSGLQFPNYSSELNVNALELDDSALYLCASSYRDRGLSYNSPLHFGNGTRLTVT.